This T cell receptor beta chain was observed in a study of blood T cell repertoires in COVID-19. Looking at the study overall: Some COVID-19 samples were acute and others convalescent; all came from the United States, Italy and Spain. PBMCs, B-cell-depleted T cells, or T cells provided the cDNA or gDNA that made up the material.

The CDR3 is 15 amino acids. The V segment lost 7 bases and the J segment 3 bases; nucleotides outside the gene matches: 8. Germline V gene lookup returns CDR1 MNHEY and CDR2 SMNVEV (reference sequence). Per the original data handling: How many nucleated cells were present was estimated from reference gene primer amplification. This table comes from immunoSEQ multiplex PCR, and its TCRdb copy is limited to in-frame clones, with some not included. That table supplies the V and J calls and clone size; D and trimming were determined from the DNA. Of some 250,000 clones listed, approximately 80% are singletons.

This clonotype originated in a woman aged 18-30 years with acute or convalescent COVID-19. Sequencing input: peripheral blood. The chain recombines TRBV27 with TRBJ1-5; 8 bases agree with TRBD1. The CDR3 protein is CASTLQGGDNQPQHF. The CDR3 DNA reads as TGTGCCAGCACACTACAGGGGGGGGACAATCAGCCCCAGCATTTT.